The 12 T cell receptor beta chains below come from one sample, sequenced in a study of monozygotic twins with inflammatory bowel disease. TCRdb processed the 5' RACE reads again and assigns one entry to each CDR3 protein, with no DNA. In all, the sample yields 300,000 to 400,000 distinct CDR3 sequences. The sample taken for sequencing was blood. Receptors originate from a human donor with ulcerative colitis or Crohn's disease, or a healthy co-twin of an affected twin (not recorded which).

The chain links TRBV11-2 to TRBJ2-2. CDR1 is SGHAT, CDR2 FQNNGV, per germline. This CDR3 contains 13 residues. This CDR3 is CASSWGNTGELFF.

The CDR3 is CASSLANGLYEQYF. The chain is built from TRBV7-8 and TRBJ2-7. The CDR3 consists of 14 residues. Germline loops: CDR1 SGHVS, CDR2 FQNEAQ.

The V call is TRBV28, the J call TRBJ2-3; TCRdb selects TRBD1, and the lack of DNA leaves this call unchecked. Per germline, CDR1 MDHEN and CDR2 SYDVKM. The CDR3 consists of 12 residues. CDR3 amino acids: CAASRGPDTQYF.

The rearrangement joins TRBV5-1 to TRBJ1-1. The germline V gene has CDR1 SGHRS and CDR2 YFSETQ. The length of the CDR3 is 13 residues. CDR3: CASSQNQNTEAFF.

The chain couples TRBV12-3 or TRBV12-4 to TRBJ2-4; TCRdb's D gene call, TRBD1, goes unchecked for lack of DNA. The CDR3 is made up of 15 amino acids. The CDR3 spells CASRPDSLAKSIQYF.

The chain joins TRBV18 to TRBJ2-5. The CDR3 has 13 amino acids. The V gene's germline CDR1 is KGHSH and CDR2 LQKENI. CDR3 region: CASSPLTRETQYF.

V and J are TRBV5-6 and TRBJ1-4; TCRdb reports TRBD1, a call that lacks DNA to check it against. Germline CDR1 is SGHDT and CDR2 is YYEEEE. This CDR3 comprises 14 residues. The CDR3: CASSRDRSFAELFF.

The chain has TRBV27 and TRBJ1-2; lacking DNA, the TRBD1 call made by TCRdb goes unchecked. The CDR3 contains 14 residues. Germline CDR1 is MNHEY and CDR2 is SMNVEV (reference sequence). The chain's CDR3 is CASSIRTDSHGYTF.

This chain joins TRBV7-9 and TRBJ2-7; TCRdb's D call of TRBD1 is untestable without DNA. The CDR3 runs 14 residues. Germline CDR1 is SEHNR and CDR2 is FQNEAQ (reference sequence). The CDR3 region is CASSFGQGPHEQYF.

The chain uses TRBV20-1 and TRBJ1-6; the D call from TCRdb, TRBD1, cannot be confirmed without DNA. Germline lookup yields CDR1 DFQATT and CDR2 SNEGSKA (reference sequence). The CDR3 loop spans 15 amino acids. CDR3 sequence: CSAPADRAINSPLHF.

The chain is built from TRBV18 and TRBJ2-1; the D call from TCRdb, TRBD1, cannot be confirmed without DNA. Germline lookup yields CDR1 KGHSH and CDR2 LQKENI. The CDR3 totals 17 residues. CDR3 amino acids: CASSPDGQRSFYNEQFF.

The rearrangement uses TRBV11-1 and TRBJ2-4. This CDR3 region has 14 residues. Germline-derived CDR1 and CDR2 are SGHAT and FQDESV (reference sequence). CDR3 protein: CASSPDSRRNIQYF.